This record covers a single TCR beta chain. This sample stems from a study of blood T cell repertoires in COVID-19. Germline-derived CDR1 and CDR2 are MGHRA and YSYEKL. The CDR3 has 17 residues. The V and J ends lost 1 base and 4 bases, in that order; junction bases with no gene match: 10. Sequencing was performed with immunoSEQ multiplex PCR; in TCRdb, only in-frame clones are kept and a portion is missing. The sample holds 20,000 to 25,000 clones, 80% to 95% seen once. Sequencing used peripheral blood. The receptor was derived from a woman in her sixties or seventies with active COVID-19. The rearrangement joins TRBV4-1 to TRBJ2-5, with 9 positions matching TRBD2. The CDR3 protein is CASSQVWIAGVGETQYF. CDR3 bases: TGCGCCAGCAGCCAAGTCTGGATAGCGGGAGTTGGAGAGACCCAGTACTTC.